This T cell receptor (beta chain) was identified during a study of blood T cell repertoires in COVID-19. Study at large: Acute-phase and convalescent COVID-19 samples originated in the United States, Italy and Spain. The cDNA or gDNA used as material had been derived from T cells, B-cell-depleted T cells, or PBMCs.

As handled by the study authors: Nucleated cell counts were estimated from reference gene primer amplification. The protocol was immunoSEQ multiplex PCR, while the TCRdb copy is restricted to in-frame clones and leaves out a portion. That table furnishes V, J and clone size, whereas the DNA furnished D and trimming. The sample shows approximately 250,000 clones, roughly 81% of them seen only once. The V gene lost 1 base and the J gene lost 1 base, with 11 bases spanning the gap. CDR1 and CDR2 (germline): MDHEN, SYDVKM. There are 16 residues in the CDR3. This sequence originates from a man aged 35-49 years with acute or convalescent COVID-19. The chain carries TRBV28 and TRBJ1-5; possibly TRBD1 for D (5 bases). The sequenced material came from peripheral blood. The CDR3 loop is CASSLSTGRSNQPQHF. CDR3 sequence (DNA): TGTGCCAGCAGTTTATCCACAGGTAGGAGCAATCAGCCCCAGCATTTT.